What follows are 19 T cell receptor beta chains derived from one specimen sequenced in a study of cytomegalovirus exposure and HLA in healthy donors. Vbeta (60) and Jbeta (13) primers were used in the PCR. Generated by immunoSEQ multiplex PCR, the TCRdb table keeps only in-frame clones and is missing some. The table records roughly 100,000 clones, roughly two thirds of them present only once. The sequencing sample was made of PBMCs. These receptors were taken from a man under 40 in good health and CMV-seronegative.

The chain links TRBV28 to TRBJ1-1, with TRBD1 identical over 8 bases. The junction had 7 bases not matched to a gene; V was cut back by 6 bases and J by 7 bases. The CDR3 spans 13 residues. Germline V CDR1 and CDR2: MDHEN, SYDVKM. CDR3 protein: CASRIQGDLEAFF. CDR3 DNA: TGTGCCAGCAGGATACAGGGGGATCTTGAAGCTTTCTTT.

The CDR3 here is CASSLAGVRTDTQYF. The CDR3 DNA reads TGTGCCAGTAGCTTAGCGGGAGTGAGGACAGATACGCAGTATTTT. The chain joins TRBV19 to TRBJ2-3; 9 nucleotides align to TRBD2. Germline V CDR1 and CDR2: LNHDA, SQIVND (reference sequence). The length of the CDR3 is 15 residues. V lost 6 bases and J lost 3; bases outside the gene matches: 7. The complete variable domain, with remaining parts taken from reference TRBV19 and TRBJ2-3, reads DGGITQSPKYLFRKEGQNVTLSCEQNLNHDAMYWYRQDPGQGLRLIYYSQIVNDFQKGDIAEGYSVSREKKESFPLTVTSAQKNPTAFYLCASSLAGVRTDTQYFGPGTRLTVL.

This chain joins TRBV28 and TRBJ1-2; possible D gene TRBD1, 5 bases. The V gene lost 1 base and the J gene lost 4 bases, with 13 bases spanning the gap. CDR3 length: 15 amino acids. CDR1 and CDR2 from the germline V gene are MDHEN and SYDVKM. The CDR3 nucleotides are TGTGCCAGCAGTTTATTTGGGGGGGTGGGCTATGGCTACACCTTC. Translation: CASSLFGGVGYGYTF.

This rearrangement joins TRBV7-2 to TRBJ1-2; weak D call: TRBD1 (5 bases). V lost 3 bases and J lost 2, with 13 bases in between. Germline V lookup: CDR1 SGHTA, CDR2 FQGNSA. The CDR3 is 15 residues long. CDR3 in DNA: TGTGCCAGCAGCTTGTTAAAAGGGGTAAACTATGGCTACACCTTC. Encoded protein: CASSLLKGVNYGYTF.

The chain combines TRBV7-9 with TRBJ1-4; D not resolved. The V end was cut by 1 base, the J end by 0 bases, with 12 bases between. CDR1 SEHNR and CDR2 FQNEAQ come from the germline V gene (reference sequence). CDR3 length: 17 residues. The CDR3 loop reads CASSLGQAAATNEKLFF. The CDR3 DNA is TGTGCCAGCAGCTTAGGGCAGGCAGCGGCAACTAATGAAAAACTGTTTTTT.

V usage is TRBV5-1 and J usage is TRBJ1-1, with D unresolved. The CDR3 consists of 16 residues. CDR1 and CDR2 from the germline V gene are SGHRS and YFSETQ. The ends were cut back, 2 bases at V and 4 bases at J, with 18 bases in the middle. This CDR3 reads CASSFQPEGSGTEAFF. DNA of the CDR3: TGCGCCAGCAGCTTCCAACCGGAGGGCTCGGGCACTGAAGCTTTCTTT.

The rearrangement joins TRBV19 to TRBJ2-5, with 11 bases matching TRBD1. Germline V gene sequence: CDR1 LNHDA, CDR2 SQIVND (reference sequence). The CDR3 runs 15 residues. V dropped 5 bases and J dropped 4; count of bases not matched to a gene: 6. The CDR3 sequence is CASSSGQGARETQYF. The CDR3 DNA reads TGTGCCAGTAGTTCCGGACAGGGGGCGAGAGAGACCCAGTACTTC.

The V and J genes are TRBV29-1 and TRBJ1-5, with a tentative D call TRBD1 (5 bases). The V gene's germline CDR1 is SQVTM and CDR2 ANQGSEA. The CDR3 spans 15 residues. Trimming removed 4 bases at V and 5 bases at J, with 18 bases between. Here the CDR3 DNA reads TGCAGCGTTGCGTCTGGGTGGGGCATGGATCAGCCCCAGCATTTT. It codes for CSVASGWGMDQPQHF.

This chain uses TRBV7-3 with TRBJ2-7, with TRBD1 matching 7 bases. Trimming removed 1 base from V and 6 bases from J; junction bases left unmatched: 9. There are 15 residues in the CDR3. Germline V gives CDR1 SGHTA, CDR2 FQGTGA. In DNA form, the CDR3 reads TGTGCCAGCAGCTTAAGGACAGGCGGGCGTCGCGAGCAGTACTTC. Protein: CASSLRTGGRREQYF.

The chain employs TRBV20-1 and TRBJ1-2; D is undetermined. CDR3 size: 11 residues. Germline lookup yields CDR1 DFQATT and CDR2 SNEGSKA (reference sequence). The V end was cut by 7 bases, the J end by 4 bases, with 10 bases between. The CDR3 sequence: CSVGNSYGYTF. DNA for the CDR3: TGCAGTGTCGGGAACAGCTATGGCTACACCTTC.

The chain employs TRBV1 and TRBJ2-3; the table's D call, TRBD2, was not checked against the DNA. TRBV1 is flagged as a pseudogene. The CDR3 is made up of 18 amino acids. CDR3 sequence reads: CTSSQADSGRPVVSTQYF. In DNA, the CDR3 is TGCACCAGCAGCCAAGCGGATAGCGGGAGGCCCGTTGTTAGTACGCAGTATTTT.

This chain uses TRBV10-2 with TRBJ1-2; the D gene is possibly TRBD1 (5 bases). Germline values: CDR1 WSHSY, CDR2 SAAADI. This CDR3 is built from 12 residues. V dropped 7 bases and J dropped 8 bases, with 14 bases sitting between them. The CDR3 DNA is TGCGCCAGCACGAGCAGGGAGGAAGGCTACACCTTC. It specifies CASTSREEGYTF.

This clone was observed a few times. The CDR3 DNA reads TGTGCCAGTACGCCAGGGGGATCTGAAGCTTTCTTT. This gives the protein CASTPGGSEAFF. This chain links TRBV19 with TRBJ1-1; 7 nucleotides match TRBD1. V shed 7 bases and J 6 bases; nucleotides not matched to a gene: 5. The germline V gene has CDR1 LNHDA and CDR2 SQIVND (reference sequence). The CDR3 loop spans 12 amino acids.

The CDR3 loop reads CASSPDGQGYGYTF. CDR3 nucleotide sequence: TGTGCCAGCAGTCCGGATGGACAGGGCTATGGCTACACCTTC. The V call is TRBV27, the J call TRBJ1-2; 8 bases are a match to TRBD1. Germline values: CDR1 MNHEY, CDR2 SMNVEV (reference sequence). Trimming took 5 bases from V and 4 from J; bases not matched to a gene: 6. The CDR3 spans 14 residues.

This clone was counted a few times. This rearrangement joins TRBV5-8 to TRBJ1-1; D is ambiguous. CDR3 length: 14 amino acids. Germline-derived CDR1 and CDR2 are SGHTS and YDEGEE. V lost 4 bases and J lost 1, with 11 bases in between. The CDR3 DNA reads TGTGCCAGCAGCCGGACGGGGTCGAACACTGAAGCTTTCTTT. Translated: CASSRTGSNTEAFF.

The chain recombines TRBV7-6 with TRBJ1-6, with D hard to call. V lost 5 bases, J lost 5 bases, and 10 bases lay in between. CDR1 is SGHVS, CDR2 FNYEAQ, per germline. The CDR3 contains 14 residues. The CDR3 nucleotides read TGTGCCAGCAGCACGGGAGTTAATAATTCACCCCTCCACTTT. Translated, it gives CASSTGVNNSPLHF.

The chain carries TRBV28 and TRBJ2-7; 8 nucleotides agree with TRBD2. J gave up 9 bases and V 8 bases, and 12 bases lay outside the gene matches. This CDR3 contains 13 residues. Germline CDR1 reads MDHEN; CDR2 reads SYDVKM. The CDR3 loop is CASFTSGKIGQYF. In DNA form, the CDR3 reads TGTGCCAGCTTCACTAGCGGAAAGATAGGGCAGTACTTC.

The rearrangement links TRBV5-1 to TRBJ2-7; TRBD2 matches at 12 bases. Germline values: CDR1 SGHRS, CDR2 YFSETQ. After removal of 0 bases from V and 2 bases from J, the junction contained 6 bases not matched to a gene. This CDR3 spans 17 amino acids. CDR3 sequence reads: CASSLGLAGDGTYEQYF. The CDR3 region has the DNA TGCGCCAGCAGCTTGGGACTAGCGGGAGATGGCACCTACGAGCAGTACTTC. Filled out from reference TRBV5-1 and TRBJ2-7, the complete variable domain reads KAGVTQTPRYLIKTRGQQVTLSCSPISGHRSVSWYQQTPGQGLQFLFEYFSETQRNKGNFPGRFSGRQFSNSRSEMNVSTLELGDSALYLCASSLGLAGDGTYEQYFGPGTRLTVT.

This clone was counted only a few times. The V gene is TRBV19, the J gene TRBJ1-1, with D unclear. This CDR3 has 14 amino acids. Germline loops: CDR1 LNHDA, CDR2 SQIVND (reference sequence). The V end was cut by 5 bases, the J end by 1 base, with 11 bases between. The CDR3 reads CASSARRQNTEAFF. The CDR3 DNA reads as TGTGCCAGTAGTGCCCGCAGACAGAACACTGAAGCTTTCTTT. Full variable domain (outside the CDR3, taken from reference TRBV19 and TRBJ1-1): DGGITQSPKYLFRKEGQNVTLSCEQNLNHDAMYWYRQDPGQGLRLIYYSQIVNDFQKGDIAEGYSVSREKKESFPLTVTSAQKNPTAFYLCASSARRQNTEAFFGQGTRLTVV.